This T cell receptor (beta chain) was captured in a study of blood T cells in healthy people across ages. Through a sample-barcoded 5' primer and a J-beta primer mix, a second PCR was run for roughly 6 to 11 cycles. TCRdb used MiXCR to reprocess the 5' RACE reads, holding one entry per CDR3 protein. Of roughly 2 million distinct CDR3 sequences detected, about 50% appear once; the ten largest clones hold 2.1%. This clonotype appeared once. PBMCs were isolated at a quantity of at least 6 million per sample. This receptor was obtained from a woman in her thirties or forties in good health. The source material was blood.

CDR3 sequence reads: CASSPGPNYNEQYF. The CDR3 nucleotides read TGTGCCAGCAGCCCCGGGCCGAACTACAATGAGCAGTACTTC. The V call is TRBV3-1, the J call TRBJ2-1; D is unresolved. The end of the DNA fits TRBJ2-7 better, so the J call may be wrong. The CDR3 loop spans 14 amino acids. Germline assignment: CDR1 LGHDT and CDR2 YNNKEL (reference sequence).